Below, 6 T cell receptor beta chains from the same sample are listed, as sequenced in a study of blood T cell repertoires in COVID-19. The assay was immunoSEQ multiplex PCR, and TCRdb's table has in-frame clones only and misses some. The sample yields 350,000 to 400,000 clones, around nine tenths seen once. Specimen: PBMCs or T cells enriched from blood (not recorded which). The origin of the receptors is a woman between 18 and 29 years old who had recovered from COVID-19.

This rearrangement joins TRBV4-3 to TRBJ1-1; 8 nucleotides match TRBD1. The germline gives CDR1 LGHNA, CDR2 YSLEER. The V segment lost 1 base and the J segment 4 bases; nucleotides outside the gene matches: 5. CDR3 length equals 15 residues. The CDR3 sequence is CASSQGRTGSTEAFF. The CDR3 DNA sequence: TGCGCCAGCAGCCAAGGGAGGACAGGGTCCACTGAAGCTTTCTTT.

This chain uses TRBV5-8 with TRBJ2-1, with 7 bases that match TRBD1. The V gene end was trimmed by 4 bases and the J gene end by 12 bases; junction bases not matched to a gene: 10. Germline assignment: CDR1 SGHTS and CDR2 YDEGEE. This CDR3 is built from 13 residues. The CDR3 sequence is CASSLRQGRVQFF. CDR3 bases: TGTGCCAGCAGCCTACGACAGGGCCGGGTGCAGTTCTTC.

This rearrangement joins TRBV6-5 to TRBJ2-5; 8 positions agree with TRBD1. This CDR3 contains 15 residues. Germline V lookup: CDR1 MNHEY, CDR2 SVGAGI. Unmatched junction bases numbered 8, after V lost 5 bases and J lost 3 bases. CDR3 bases: TGTGCCAGCAGTCGAGGACAGGGACGTGAAGAGACCCAGTACTTC. It is translated as CASSRGQGREETQYF.

The chain recombines TRBV6-5 with TRBJ1-4; D is unclear. V was shortened by 4 bases and J by 4 bases, with 7 bases between the two germline ends. Germline CDR1 and CDR2: MNHEY and SVGAGI. This CDR3 is built from 13 residues. The CDR3, as DNA: TGTGCCAGCAGTTTTGGCTTTAATGAAAAACTGTTTTTT. It encodes CASSFGFNEKLFF.

The chain employs TRBV5-1 and TRBJ1-1, with 9 bases fitting TRBD1. Germline V gene lookup returns CDR1 SGHRS and CDR2 YFSETQ. The CDR3 extends over 14 amino acids. Trimming removed 8 bases from V and 4 bases from J; junction bases left unmatched: 9. CDR3 DNA: TGCGCCAGTTGTCCTGCACAGGGGGCCACTGAAGCTTTCTTT. Amino acid sequence: CASCPAQGATEAFF.

The chain uses TRBV19 and TRBJ1-1, with 8 nucleotides matching TRBD1. The germline CDR1 and CDR2 sequences are LNHDA and SQIVND (reference sequence). The CDR3 sequence is 13 residues long. The CDR3 protein is CASGGGLYTEAFF. DNA of the CDR3: TGTGCGTCAGGGGGCGGGTTATACACTGAAGCTTTCTTT.